The T cell receptor (beta chain) under discussion was sequenced for a study of CD8 T cells in ankylosing spondylitis. Whole-study findings and limits: Seemingly distinctive of ankylosing spondylitis blood was a TCR beta motif formed by eight highly homologous variants.

This clonotype was detected only a few times. Antigen: not known. Germline CDR1 is SGHVS and CDR2 is FNYEAQ. The CDR3 has 16 residues. Deletions cut 5 bases from V and 1 base from J, with 17 bases between. TCRdb ran MiXCR on the 5' RACE reads and lists one entry per CDR3 protein. The repertoire has 450,000 to 550,000 distinct CDR3 sequences, roughly 5.2% of them found once; the top ten carry roughly 3.3%. The chain has TRBV7-6 and TRBJ1-1, with D maybe TRBD1 (5 bases). The sample comprised blood, either unsorted or a sorted T cell fraction (not recorded which). The clonotype originates from a male donor with ankylosing spondylitis. This CDR3 is CASSPRPGPENTEAFF. The CDR3 nucleotides are TGTGCCAGCAGCCCCCGGCCGGGACCCGAGAACACTGAAGCTTTCTTT.